Below, 6 T cell receptor beta chains from the same sample are listed, as sequenced in a study of CD8+CD57+ T cells in acquired aplastic anemia. Genomic DNA acted as the template from which TCR beta VDJ combination and CDR3 sequence profiling were carried out. TCRdb re-called the reads through MiXCR, storing one row per CDR3 protein. The data hold roughly 50,000 distinct CDR3 sequences, with around two thirds observed a single time. The sample was sorted CD4+, CD8+, or CD8+CD57+ T cells (not recorded which) from PBMCs. The receptor set was obtained from a human donor in good health, serving as a control.

V and J are TRBV7-2 and TRBJ2-1; a possible D gene is TRBD2 (5 bases). Germline values: CDR1 SGHTA, CDR2 FQGNSA. The V gene lost 6 bases and the J gene lost 6 bases, with 18 bases spanning the gap. CDR3 size: 15 residues. The DNA of the CDR3 is TGTGCCAGCAGAGAGGGCCCGGGCATGCTCAATGAGCAGTTCTTC. The encoded protein is CASREGPGMLNEQFF.

This clonotype was observed a few times. This chain links TRBV20-1 with TRBJ2-7; the match to TRBD1 covers 7 bases. After removal of 4 bases from V and 0 bases from J, the junction contained 3 bases not matched to a gene. This CDR3 comprises 13 residues. Germline V CDR1 and CDR2: DFQATT, SNEGSKA (reference sequence). In nucleotides, the CDR3 is TGCAGTGCTACGGACAGGAGCTCCTACGAGCAGTACTTC. Encoded protein: CSATDRSSYEQYF.

This chain connects TRBV24-1 to TRBJ2-7, with D maybe TRBD2 (6 bases). Germline values: CDR1 KGHDR, CDR2 SFDVKD. CDR3 size: 13 residues. V dropped 7 bases and J dropped 1 base, with 10 bases sitting between them. The CDR3 nucleotides read TGTGCCACCAGCCACGGGACTTCCTACGAGCAGTACTTC. Translation: CATSHGTSYEQYF.

V and J are TRBV29-1 and TRBJ2-5; the D call may be TRBD1 or TRBD2 (6 bases each). Trimming pared 6 bases from V and 5 bases from J, leaving 16 bases between. The V gene's germline CDR1 is SQVTM and CDR2 ANQGSEA. The CDR3 is 13 amino acids. CDR3 in DNA: TGCAGCGTGTTTCTGGGGGGCTCGGAGACCCAGTACTTC. Its translation: CSVFLGGSETQYF.

Comments on this clonotype: The germline gene is not matched at one end of the junction; a read error may be the cause. This sequence joins TRBV2 and TRBJ2-1, with D perhaps matching TRBD1 (6 bases). The CDR3 has 17 residues. Germline V lookup: CDR1 SNHLY, CDR2 FYNNEI. This CDR3 is CANSEDGDKLWDNEQFF. In nucleotides, the CDR3 is TGTGCCAACAGTGAAGATGGGGACAAACTGTGGGACAATGAGCAGTTCTTC.

This clonotype was recorded once. The chain uses TRBV30 and TRBJ2-1, with a tentative D call TRBD2 (5 bases). The V end was cut by 2 bases, the J end by 6 bases, with 11 bases between. CDR3 length: 13 amino acids. Per the germline V gene, CDR1 is GTSNPN and CDR2 is SVGIG (reference sequence). The DNA for the CDR3 is TGTGCCTGGAGTCGCCTAGCACTCAATGAGCAGTTCTTC. The encoded protein is CAWSRLALNEQFF. Looking up the rest from reference TRBV30 and TRBJ2-1 gives the full variable domain: SQTIHQWPATLVQPVGSPLSLECTVEGTSNPNLYWYRQAAGRGLQLLFYSVGIGQISSEVPQNLSASRPQDRQFILSSKKLLLSDSGFYLCAWSRLALNEQFFGPGTRLTVL.